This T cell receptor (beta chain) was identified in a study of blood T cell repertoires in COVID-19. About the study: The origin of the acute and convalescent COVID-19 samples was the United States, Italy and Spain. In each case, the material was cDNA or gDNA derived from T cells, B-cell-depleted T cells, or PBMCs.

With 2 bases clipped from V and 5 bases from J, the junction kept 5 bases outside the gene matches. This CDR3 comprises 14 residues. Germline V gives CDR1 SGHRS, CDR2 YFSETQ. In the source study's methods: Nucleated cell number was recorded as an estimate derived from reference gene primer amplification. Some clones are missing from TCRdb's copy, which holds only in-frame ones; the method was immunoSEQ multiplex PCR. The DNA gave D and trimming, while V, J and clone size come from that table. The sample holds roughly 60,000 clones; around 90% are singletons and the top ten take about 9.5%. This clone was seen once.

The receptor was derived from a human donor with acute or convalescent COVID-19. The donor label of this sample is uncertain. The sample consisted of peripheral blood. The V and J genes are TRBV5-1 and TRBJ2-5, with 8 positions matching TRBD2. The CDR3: CASSFSGEGETQYF. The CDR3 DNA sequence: TGCGCCAGCAGCTTTAGCGGGGAGGGTGAGACCCAGTACTTC.